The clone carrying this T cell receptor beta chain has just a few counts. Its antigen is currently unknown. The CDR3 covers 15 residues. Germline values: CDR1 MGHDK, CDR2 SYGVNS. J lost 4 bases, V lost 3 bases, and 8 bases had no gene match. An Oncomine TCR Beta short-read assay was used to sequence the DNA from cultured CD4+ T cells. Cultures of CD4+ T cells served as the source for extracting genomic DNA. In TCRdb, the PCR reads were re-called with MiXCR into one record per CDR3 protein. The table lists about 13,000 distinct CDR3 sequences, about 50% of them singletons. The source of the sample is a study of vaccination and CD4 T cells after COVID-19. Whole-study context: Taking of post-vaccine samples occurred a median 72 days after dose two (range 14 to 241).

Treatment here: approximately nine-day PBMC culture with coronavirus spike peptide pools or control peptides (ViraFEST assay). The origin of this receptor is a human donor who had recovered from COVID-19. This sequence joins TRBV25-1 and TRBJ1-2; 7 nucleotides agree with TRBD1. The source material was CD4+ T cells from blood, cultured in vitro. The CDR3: CASSDPQGILYGYTF. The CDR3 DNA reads TGTGCCAGCAGTGACCCACAGGGGATTCTCTATGGCTACACCTTC.